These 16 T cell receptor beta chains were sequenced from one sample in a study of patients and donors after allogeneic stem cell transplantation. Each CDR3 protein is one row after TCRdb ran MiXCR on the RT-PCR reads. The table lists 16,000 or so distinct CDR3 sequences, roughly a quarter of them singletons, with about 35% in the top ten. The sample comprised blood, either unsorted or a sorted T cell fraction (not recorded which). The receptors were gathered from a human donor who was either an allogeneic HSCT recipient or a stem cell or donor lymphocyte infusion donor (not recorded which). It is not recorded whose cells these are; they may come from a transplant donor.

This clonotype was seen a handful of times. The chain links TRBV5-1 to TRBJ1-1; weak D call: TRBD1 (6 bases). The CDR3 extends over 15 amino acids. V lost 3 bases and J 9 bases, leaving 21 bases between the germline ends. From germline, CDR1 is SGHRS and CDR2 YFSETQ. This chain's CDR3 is CASSSQPGQGHQAFF. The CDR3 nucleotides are TGCGCCAGCAGCTCCCAACCGGGACAAGGCCATCAAGCTTTCTTT.

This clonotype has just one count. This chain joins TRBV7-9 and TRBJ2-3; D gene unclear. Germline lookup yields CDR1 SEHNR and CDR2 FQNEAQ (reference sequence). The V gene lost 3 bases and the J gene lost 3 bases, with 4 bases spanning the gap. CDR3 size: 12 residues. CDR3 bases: TGTGCCAGCAGCTTCGGGACAGATACGCAGTATTTT. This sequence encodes CASSFGTDTQYF.

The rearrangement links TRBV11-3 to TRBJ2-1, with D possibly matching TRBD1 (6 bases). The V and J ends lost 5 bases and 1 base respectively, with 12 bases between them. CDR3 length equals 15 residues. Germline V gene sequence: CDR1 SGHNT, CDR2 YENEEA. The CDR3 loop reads CASSPGAGSYNEQFF. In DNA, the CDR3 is TGTGCCAGCAGCCCAGGGGCCGGGTCCTACAATGAGCAGTTCTTC.

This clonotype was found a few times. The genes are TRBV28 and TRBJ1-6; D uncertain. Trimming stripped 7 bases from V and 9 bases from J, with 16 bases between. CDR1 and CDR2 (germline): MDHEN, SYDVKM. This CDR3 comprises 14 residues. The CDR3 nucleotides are TGTGCCAGCACCTACAGCCAGATGGTTTCACCCCTCCACTTT. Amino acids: CASTYSQMVSPLHF.

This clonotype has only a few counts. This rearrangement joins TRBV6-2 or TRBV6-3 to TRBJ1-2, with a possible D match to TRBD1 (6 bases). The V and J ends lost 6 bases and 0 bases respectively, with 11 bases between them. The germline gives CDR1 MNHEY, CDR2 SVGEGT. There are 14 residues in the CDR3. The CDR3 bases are TGTGCCAGCAGCCGCCGGACAGCTAACTATGGCTACACCTTC. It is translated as CASSRRTANYGYTF.

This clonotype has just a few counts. The CDR3 DNA sequence: TGTGCCAGCAGCCGAAATCAGCCCCAGCATTTT. It is translated as CASSRNQPQHF. The rearrangement links TRBV7-3 to TRBJ1-5; no firm D call. This CDR3 region has 11 residues. Germline V lookup: CDR1 SGHTA, CDR2 FQGTGA. Trimming removed 5 bases from V and 4 bases from J, with 3 bases in between.

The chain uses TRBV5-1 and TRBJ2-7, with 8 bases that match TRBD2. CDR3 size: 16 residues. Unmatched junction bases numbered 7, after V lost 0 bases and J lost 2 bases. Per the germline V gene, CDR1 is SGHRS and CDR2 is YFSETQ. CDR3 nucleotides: TGCGCCAGCAGCTTGGAGCCGGGACTAGGACCCTACGAGCAGTACTTC. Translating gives CASSLEPGLGPYEQYF.

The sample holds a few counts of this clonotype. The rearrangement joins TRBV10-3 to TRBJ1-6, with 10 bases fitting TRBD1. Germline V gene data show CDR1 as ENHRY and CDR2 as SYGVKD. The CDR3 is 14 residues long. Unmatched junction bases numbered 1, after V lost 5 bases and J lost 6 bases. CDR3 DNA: TGTGCCATCAGTAGGACAGGGGGTAATTCACCCCTCCACTTT. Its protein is CAISRTGGNSPLHF.

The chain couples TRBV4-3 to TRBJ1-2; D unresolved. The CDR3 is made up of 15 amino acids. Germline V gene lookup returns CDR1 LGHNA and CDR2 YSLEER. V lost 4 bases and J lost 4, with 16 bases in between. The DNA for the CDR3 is TGCGCCAGCAGCCGGACGTCGGAAGCCCCCTATGGCTACACCTTC. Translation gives CASSRTSEAPYGYTF.

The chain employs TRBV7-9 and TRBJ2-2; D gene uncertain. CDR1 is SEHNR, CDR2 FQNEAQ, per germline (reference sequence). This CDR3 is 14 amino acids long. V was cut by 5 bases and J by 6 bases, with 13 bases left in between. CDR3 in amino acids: CASSEILVSGELFF. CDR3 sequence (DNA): TGTGCCAGCAGCGAGATTCTAGTATCCGGGGAGCTGTTTTTT. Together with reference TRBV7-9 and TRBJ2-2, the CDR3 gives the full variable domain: DTGVSQNPRHKITKRGQNVTFRCDPISEHNRLYWYRQTLGQGPEFLTYFQNEAQLEKSRLLSDRFSAERPKGSFSTLEIQRTEQGDSAMYLCASSEILVSGELFFGEGSRLTVL.

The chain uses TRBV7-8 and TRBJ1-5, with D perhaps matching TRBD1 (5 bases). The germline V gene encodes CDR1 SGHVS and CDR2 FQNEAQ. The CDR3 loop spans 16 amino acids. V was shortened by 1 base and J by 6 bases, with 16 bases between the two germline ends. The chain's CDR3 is CASSLVTYRTSQPQHF. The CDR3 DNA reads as TGTGCCAGCAGCTTAGTAACGTACAGGACGAGTCAGCCCCAGCATTTT.

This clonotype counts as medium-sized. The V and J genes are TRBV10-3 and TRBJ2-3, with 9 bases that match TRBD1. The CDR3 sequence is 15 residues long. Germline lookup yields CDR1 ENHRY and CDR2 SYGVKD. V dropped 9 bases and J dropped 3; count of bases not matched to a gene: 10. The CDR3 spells CAITRTGESTDTQYF. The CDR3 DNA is TGTGCCATAACCCGGACAGGGGAATCAACAGATACGCAGTATTTT.

CDR3 nucleotide sequence: TGCGCCAGCAGCCAAGAAGAGACAAGTCAAGAGACCCAGTACTTC. It yields the protein CASSQEETSQETQYF. J is TRBJ2-5 and V is TRBV4-3; D is unresolved. From germline, CDR1 is LGHNA and CDR2 YSLEER. This CDR3 is built from 15 residues. V was shortened by 0 bases and J by 2 bases, with 10 bases between the two germline ends.

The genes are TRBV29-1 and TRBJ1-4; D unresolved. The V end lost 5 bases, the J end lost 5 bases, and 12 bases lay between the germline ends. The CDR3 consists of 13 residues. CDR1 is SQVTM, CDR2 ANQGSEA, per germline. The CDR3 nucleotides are TGCAGCGTTAGGGTCGGAGGAAATGAAAAACTGTTTTTT. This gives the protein CSVRVGGNEKLFF.

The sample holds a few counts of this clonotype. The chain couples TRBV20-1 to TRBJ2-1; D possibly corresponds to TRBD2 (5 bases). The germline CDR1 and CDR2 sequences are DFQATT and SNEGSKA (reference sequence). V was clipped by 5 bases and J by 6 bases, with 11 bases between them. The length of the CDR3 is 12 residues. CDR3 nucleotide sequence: TGCAGTGCTCTTGGACTCGTCAATGAGCAGTTCTTC. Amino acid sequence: CSALGLVNEQFF.

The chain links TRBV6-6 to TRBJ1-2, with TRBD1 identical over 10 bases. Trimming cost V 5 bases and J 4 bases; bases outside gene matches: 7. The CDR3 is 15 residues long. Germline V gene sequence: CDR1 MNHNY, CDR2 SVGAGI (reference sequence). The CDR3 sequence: CASSQTGGVIYGYTF. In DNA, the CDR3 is TGTGCCAGCAGTCAGACAGGGGGCGTAATCTATGGCTACACCTTC.